This passage covers 30 T cell receptor beta chains from one sample sequenced in a study of OX40 agonist ivuxolimab in advanced cancers. Only in-frame clones appear in the TCRdb table, and some are missing; sequencing was by immunoSEQ multiplex PCR. Here the sample spans some 94,000 clones, under 95% being singletons. Specimen: CD4+ or CD8+ T cells sorted from blood, collected in a trial of the OX40 agonist ivuxolimab. The receptors come from an adult with an advanced solid tumor such as melanoma, head and neck, liver or kidney cancer.

V usage is TRBV9 and J usage is TRBJ2-5; perhaps TRBD2 as D (6 bases). The closer fit of TRBJ2-7 to the DNA end suggests the J call may be wrong. The CDR3 loop spans 14 amino acids. Germline-derived CDR1 and CDR2 are SGDLS and YYNGEE. The chain's CDR3 is CASAGASASYEQYF. The CDR3, as DNA: TGTGCCAGTGCCGGGGCTAGCGCCTCCTACGAGCAGTACTTC.

A word on this clone: One end of the junction is discordant with germline, which a read error may explain. Other DNA sequences within the sample encode an identical CDR3. The chain combines TRBV5-4 with TRBJ2-7, with no clear D. The CDR3 has 15 amino acids. Per the germline V gene, CDR1 is SGHNT and CDR2 is YYREEE (reference sequence). Here the CDR3 reads CASSFGGISSYEQYF. The CDR3 DNA follows: TGCGCCAGCAGCTTTGGTGGGATTAGCTCCTACGAGCAGTACTTC. Full variable domain (missing parts from reference TRBV5-4 and TRBJ2-7): ETGVTQSPTHLIKTRGQQVTLRCSSQSGHNTVSWYQQALGQGPQFIFQYYREEENGRGNFPPRFSGLQFPNYSSELNVNALELDDSALYLCASSFGGISSYEQYFGPGTRLTVT.

The rearrangement links TRBV5-8 to TRBJ1-4; tentative D call: TRBD1 (5 bases). Trimming removed 1 base from V and 0 bases from J, with 10 bases in between. This CDR3 spans 16 amino acids. CDR1 SGHTS and CDR2 YDEGEE come from the germline V gene. The CDR3, as DNA: TGTGCCAGCAGCTTGAGGGGAGTTGCAACTAATGAAAAACTGTTTTTT. Amino acid sequence: CASSLRGVATNEKLFF.

The gene calls are TRBV7-2 and TRBJ2-2; D uncertain. The CDR3 consists of 15 residues. Trimming took off 5 bases at V and 0 bases at J, with 10 bases between the two ends. The germline V gene has CDR1 SGHTA and CDR2 FQGNSA. The CDR3 bases are TGTGCCAGCAGCAACAGAGTTGCGAACACCGGGGAGCTGTTTTTT. Protein product: CASSNRVANTGELFF. The variable domain in full, with the rest retrieved from reference TRBV7-2 and TRBJ2-2, is GAGVSQSPSNKVTEKGKDVELRCDPISGHTALYWYRQSLGQGLEFLIYFQGNSAPDKSGLPSDRFSAERTGGSVSTLTIQRTQQEDSAVYLCASSNRVANTGELFFGEGSRLTVL.

This chain connects TRBV7-9 to TRBJ1-1, with unresolved D. Germline V gene lookup returns CDR1 SEHNR and CDR2 FQNEAQ (reference sequence). The V end was cut by 8 bases, the J end by 1 base, with 14 bases between. The CDR3 runs 14 residues. The CDR3 region has the DNA TGTGCCAGCCGACTCATCGAAGCGAACACTGAAGCTTTCTTT. Translating gives CASRLIEANTEAFF.

J is TRBJ2-7 and V is TRBV15; 7 nucleotides agree with TRBD1. The germline V gene has CDR1 LNHNV and CDR2 YYDKDF (reference sequence). This CDR3 has 14 residues. V was clipped by 8 bases and J by 2 bases; unmatched bases: 9. The CDR3 DNA follows: TGTGCCACCGCCTATTACAGGGGAGCCTACGAGCAGTACTTC. This translates into CATAYYRGAYEQYF.

For the CDR3, the DNA is TGTGCCAGCAGCAACCCAGGGCCCGAGCAGTACTTC. Amino acid sequence: CASSNPGPEQYF. The genes are TRBV11-2 and TRBJ2-7; D might be TRBD1 (5 bases). Germline CDR1 and CDR2: SGHAT and FQNNGV. The V gene lost 5 bases and the J gene lost 6 bases, with 11 bases spanning the gap. The CDR3 contains 12 residues. The whole variable domain, remainder taken from reference TRBV11-2 and TRBJ2-7, is EAGVAQSPRYKIIEKRQSVAFWCNPISGHATLYWYQQILGQGPKLLIQFQNNGVVDDSQLPKDRFSAERLKGVDSTLKIQPAKLEDSAVYLCASSNPGPEQYFGPGTRLTVT.

The chain links TRBV19 to TRBJ1-2; TRBD1 matches 7 bases. V was clipped by 4 bases and J by 4 bases; unmatched bases: 6. The CDR3 has 14 amino acids. The germline V gene encodes CDR1 LNHDA and CDR2 SQIVND (reference sequence). For the CDR3, the DNA is TGTGCCAGTAGTAACCCAGGGGGGGGCTATGGCTACACCTTC. Translated: CASSNPGGGYGYTF.

This clone was detected a few times. This chain joins TRBV19 and TRBJ1-1; TRBD1 matches 9 bases. V lost 5 bases to trimming and J lost 1 base; unmatched junction nucleotides: 11. The CDR3 is made up of 17 amino acids. Germline V gene sequence: CDR1 LNHDA, CDR2 SQIVND (reference sequence). The CDR3 is CASSDRGWMSGNTEAFF. Written as DNA, the CDR3 is TGTGCCAGTAGTGACAGGGGGTGGATGTCAGGGAACACTGAAGCTTTCTTT. The full variable domain, its missing parts supplied by reference TRBV19 and TRBJ1-1, is DGGITQSPKYLFRKEGQNVTLSCEQNLNHDAMYWYRQDPGQGLRLIYYSQIVNDFQKGDIAEGYSVSREKKESFPLTVTSAQKNPTAFYLCASSDRGWMSGNTEAFFGQGTRLTVV.

The chain is built from TRBV4-3 and TRBJ2-1; D gene unclear. Germline lookup yields CDR1 LGHNA and CDR2 YSLEER. The CDR3 has 14 amino acids. Trimming removed 0 bases from V and 8 bases from J, with 11 bases in between. The CDR3 loop reads CASSQDMGMDEQFF. CDR3 nucleotides: TGCGCCAGCAGCCAAGACATGGGAATGGATGAGCAGTTCTTC.

This clone came up once. The rearrangement links TRBV18 to TRBJ2-7; TRBD2 aligns across 10 bases. The CDR3 has 15 amino acids. Losses at the gene ends were 3 bases for V and 1 base for J; bases not matched to a gene: 3. Per the germline V gene, CDR1 is KGHSH and CDR2 is LQKENI. The CDR3 region has the DNA TGTGCCAGCTCACCCCTAGCGGGAGTTTCCTACGAGCAGTACTTC. The encoded protein is CASSPLAGVSYEQYF.

This chain links TRBV11-2 with TRBJ1-5, with 8 bases aligning to TRBD1. The CDR3 extends over 15 amino acids. Germline assignment: CDR1 SGHAT and CDR2 FQNNGV. Trimming took 5 bases from V and 1 from J; bases not matched to a gene: 4. The CDR3 loop is CASSRTGRSNQPQHF. CDR3 in DNA: TGTGCCAGCAGCAGGACAGGGAGGAGCAATCAGCCCCAGCATTTT.

Turning to this clone: Within the sample, other DNA sequences also encode this same CDR3. The chain couples TRBV7-2 to TRBJ2-7, with no clear D. Germline V gives CDR1 SGHTA, CDR2 FQGNSA. V dropped 4 bases and J dropped 2 bases, with 3 bases sitting between them. The CDR3 is 11 amino acids. The CDR3 coding sequence is TGTGCCAGCAGCTCCACCTACGAGCAGTACTTC. It specifies CASSSTYEQYF.

The chain combines TRBV2 with TRBJ2-2; 8 positions agree with TRBD1. This CDR3 contains 16 residues. Germline values: CDR1 SNHLY, CDR2 FYNNEI. J gave up 6 bases and V 5 bases, and 11 bases lay outside the gene matches. CDR3 loop: CASSQRQGRGAGELFF. CDR3 in DNA: TGTGCCAGCAGTCAAAGACAGGGGCGAGGGGCCGGGGAGCTGTTTTTT.

This chain joins TRBV7-3 and TRBJ2-3; 7 bases align to TRBD2. V dropped 5 bases and J dropped 1; count of bases not matched to a gene: 6. CDR3 size: 15 residues. Germline V gene lookup returns CDR1 SGHTA and CDR2 FQGTGA. Written as DNA, the CDR3 is TGTGCCAGCAGCGCCTCTAGCGGCCGCACAGATACGCAGTATTTT. Its translation is CASSASSGRTDTQYF.

This clone came up once. This chain joins TRBV2 and TRBJ1-1; tentative D call: TRBD1 (6 bases). V gave up 2 bases and J gave up 7 bases, with 11 bases separating them. There are 13 residues in the CDR3. Germline V gene data show CDR1 as SNHLY and CDR2 as FYNNEI. The CDR3 DNA is TGTGCCAGCAGTGAATTTATGGACAGTGAAGCTTTCTTT. As protein: CASSEFMDSEAFF.

The rearrangement joins TRBV19 to TRBJ2-7; 9 nucleotides line up with TRBD1. V lost 3 bases and J lost 5; bases outside the gene matches: 26. The CDR3 extends over 21 amino acids. The germline CDR1 and CDR2 sequences are LNHDA and SQIVND (reference sequence). CDR3 region: CASSITPGQGTAHGFGDEQYF. DNA of the CDR3: TGTGCCAGTAGTATCACCCCGGGACAGGGAACCGCCCATGGGTTTGGGGACGAGCAGTACTTC.

This chain joins TRBV5-4 and TRBJ2-1; TRBD1 matches at 7 bases. With 4 bases clipped from V and 0 bases from J, the junction kept 4 bases outside the gene matches. Germline assignment: CDR1 SGHNT and CDR2 YYREEE (reference sequence). This CDR3 comprises 15 residues. CDR3 coding DNA: TGTGCCAGCAGCCCAGGACAGGACTCCTACAATGAGCAGTTCTTC. Amino acid sequence: CASSPGQDSYNEQFF.

The chain uses TRBV5-1 and TRBJ2-5; 15 nucleotides match TRBD2. CDR1 SGHRS and CDR2 YFSETQ come from the germline V gene. V shed 3 bases, J shed 4 bases, and the junction held 4 bases outside the gene matches. CDR3 length: 16 amino acids. In DNA form, the CDR3 reads TGCGCCAGCAGCTCAGGACTAGCGGGAGGGATAGAGACCCAGTACTTC. Protein: CASSSGLAGGIETQYF.

The rearrangement links TRBV5-6 to TRBJ1-2, with a tentative D call TRBD1 (6 bases). V dropped 6 bases and J dropped 0 bases, with 12 bases sitting between them. The CDR3 runs 14 residues. The V gene's germline CDR1 is SGHDT and CDR2 YYEEEE. CDR3 in DNA: TGTGCCAGCACCCCGACAGGCTCTAACTATGGCTACACCTTC. It codes for CASTPTGSNYGYTF. The full variable domain, in which reference TRBV5-6 and TRBJ1-2 provide the parts outside the CDR3, is DAGVTQSPTHLIKTRGQQVTLRCSPKSGHDTVSWYQQALGQGPQFIFQYYEEEERQRGNFPDRFSGHQFPNYSSELNVNALLLGDSALYLCASTPTGSNYGYTFGSGTRLTVV.

This clone was counted a few times. This rearrangement joins TRBV7-9 to TRBJ1-2; 7 nucleotides align to TRBD1. Looked up from germline, CDR1 is SEHNR and CDR2 is FQNEAQ (reference sequence). V trimming: 5 bases; J trimming: 7 bases; junction bases outside the gene matches: 4. The CDR3 runs 12 residues. CDR3 region: CASSRTGFGYTF. CDR3 DNA: TGTGCCAGCAGCCGGACAGGTTTTGGCTACACCTTC.

In its sample, this clone was seen once. V is TRBV29-1 and J is TRBJ2-5, with D possibly being TRBD2 (5 bases). V gave up 6 bases and J gave up 2 bases, with 16 bases separating them. The germline V gene has CDR1 SQVTM and CDR2 ANQGSEA. CDR3 length equals 14 residues. The CDR3 sequence: CSVTPRGWQETQYF. For the CDR3, the DNA is TGCAGCGTAACGCCCCGGGGTTGGCAAGAGACCCAGTACTTC.

The V and J genes are TRBV2 and TRBJ2-7; D remains unclear. Near its end, the DNA agrees better with TRBJ2-5, so the J call may be wrong. The CDR3 is 11 amino acids. Germline assignment: CDR1 SNHLY and CDR2 FYNNEI. CDR3 sequence: CASREQETQYF. The CDR3 region has the DNA TGTGCCAGCAGGGAACAAGAGACCCAGTACTTC.

The CDR3 DNA reads TGTGCCAGCAGTTACGGACAGGTCTCCTACGAGCAGTACTTC. Translating it yields CASSYGQVSYEQYF. This sequence joins TRBV6-6 and TRBJ2-7; 7 bases are a match to TRBD1. CDR3 length equals 14 residues. Trimming at V came to 2 bases and at J to 0 bases, leaving 1 base not matched to a gene. Germline values: CDR1 MNHNY, CDR2 SVGAGI (reference sequence).

Only one count was recorded for this clone. The rearrangement uses TRBV7-3 and TRBJ1-1; 12 bases agree with TRBD1. This CDR3 comprises 17 residues. The V gene's germline CDR1 is SGHTA and CDR2 FQGTGA. After removal of 5 bases from V and 4 bases from J, the junction contained 11 bases not matched to a gene. DNA of the CDR3: TGTGCCAGCAGCACCGGGACAGGGGGCGGCCAATTCACTGAAGCTTTCTTT. Translation gives CASSTGTGGGQFTEAFF.

The chain combines TRBV29-1 with TRBJ2-7; 9 bases agree with TRBD1. J was trimmed by 6 bases and V by 1 base; bases with no gene match: 4. Per the germline V gene, CDR1 is SQVTM and CDR2 is ANQGSEA. The CDR3 has 13 amino acids. CDR3 DNA sequence: TGCAGCGTTGAAGTCGGACAGGGGAGCGAGCAGTACTTC. Translated, it gives CSVEVGQGSEQYF.

This clone came up once. The chain joins TRBV29-1 to TRBJ2-3; unclear D gene. Per the germline V gene, CDR1 is SQVTM and CDR2 is ANQGSEA. V dropped 2 bases and J dropped 1 base, with 10 bases sitting between them. CDR3 length equals 14 residues. As DNA, the CDR3 is TGCAGCGTTGAATATGGAGTTGGCACAGATACGCAGTATTTT. Residues: CSVEYGVGTDTQYF.

This clone was counted once. V and J are TRBV10-1 and TRBJ2-5, with D maybe TRBD2 (7 bases). CDR1 and CDR2 from the germline V gene are WNHNN and SYGVQD (reference sequence). Trimming pared 4 bases from V and 0 bases from J, leaving 15 bases between. The CDR3 is made up of 16 amino acids. DNA for the CDR3: TGCGCCAGCAGTGGATCGGGGGGCGACCACCAAGAGACCCAGTACTTC. Amino acid sequence: CASSGSGGDHQETQYF.

This clone has only a few counts. The genes are TRBV18 and TRBJ1-2; 8 bases are a match to TRBD1. V lost 5 bases to trimming and J lost 5 bases; unmatched junction nucleotides: 13. The CDR3 extends over 16 amino acids. The germline V gene encodes CDR1 KGHSH and CDR2 LQKENI. The CDR3 DNA follows: TGTGCCAGCTCATATCAGGGGGCTGGGACGGGATATGGCTACACCTTC. It is translated as CASSYQGAGTGYGYTF.

V and J are TRBV7-9 and TRBJ2-3, with D hard to call. Germline V CDR1 and CDR2: SEHNR, FQNEAQ (reference sequence). V shed 1 base and J shed 5 bases, with 10 bases lying between them. The length of the CDR3 is 14 residues. The CDR3 DNA reads as TGTGCCAGCAGCTTAGGGTCCTTCCTAGATACGCAGTATTTT. Encoded protein: CASSLGSFLDTQYF.